This T cell receptor (beta chain) was identified in a study of shared clonotypes between healthy human individuals. For this clone: As yet, its antigen is unknown.

Original handling: ImmunoSEQ yielded junction-only sequences lacking quality scores, so filtering differed. The table came from immunoSEQ multiplex PCR; TCRdb's copy has only in-frame clones and leaves some out. The DNA gave D and trimming, while V, J and clone size come from that table. This sample yields about 460,000 clones, of which 77% are seen a single time; around 12% belongs to the top ten. CDR1 is LGHNA, CDR2 YSLEER, per germline. The CDR3 is 11 amino acids. Trimming removed 0 bases at V and 14 bases at J, with 8 bases between. Study-wide results and limits: Only a few donors were included, so the genetic and exposure-history diversity represented was limited.

Donors were healthy HIV-negative adults without recently reported acute infections or vaccinations. Every one of the donors was a Caucasian adult that lived in Nashville, Tennessee. The chain recombines TRBV4-3 with TRBJ2-1; tentative D call: TRBD2 (5 bases). The sample taken for sequencing was PBMCs. This receptor was obtained from a woman between 40 and 50 years old in good health. Some clones in this sample may be carry-over from other donors' samples. The CDR3 DNA sequence: TGCGCCAGCAGCCAAGAGAGGGATGAGTTCTTC. Amino acids: CASSQERDEFF.